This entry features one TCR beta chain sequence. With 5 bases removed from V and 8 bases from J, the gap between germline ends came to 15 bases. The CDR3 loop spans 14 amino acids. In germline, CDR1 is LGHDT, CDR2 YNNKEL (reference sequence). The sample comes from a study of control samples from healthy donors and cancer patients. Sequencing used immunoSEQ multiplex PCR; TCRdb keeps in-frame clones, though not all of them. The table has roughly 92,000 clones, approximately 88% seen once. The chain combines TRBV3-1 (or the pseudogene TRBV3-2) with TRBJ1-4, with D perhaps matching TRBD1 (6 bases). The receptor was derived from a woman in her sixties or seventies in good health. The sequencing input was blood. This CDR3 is CASSNTGLREKLFF. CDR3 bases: TGTGCCAGCAGCAACACAGGGCTTCGGGAAAAACTGTTTTTT.